These 13 T cell receptor beta chains were sequenced from one sample in a study of blood T cell repertoires in COVID-19. The table came from immunoSEQ multiplex PCR; TCRdb's copy has only in-frame clones and leaves some out. Among 120,000 to 150,000 clones listed, approximately 80% were seen once. Sequences were obtained from PBMCs or T cells enriched from blood (not recorded which). These receptors all come from a woman under 30 who had been exposed to COVID-19.

This chain connects TRBV7-3 to TRBJ2-1, with 11 nucleotides matching TRBD2. This CDR3 is built from 16 residues. The germline V gene has CDR1 SGHTA and CDR2 FQGTGA. J was trimmed by 4 bases and V by 5 bases; bases with no gene match: 7. The CDR3 nucleotides are TGTGCCAGCAGCGTGGATAGCGGGAGGGAATACAATGAGCAGTTCTTC. The encoded protein is CASSVDSGREYNEQFF.

This clone showed up just once. Other DNA sequences in the same sample also yield this CDR3. The chain carries TRBV7-2 and TRBJ2-7; D is perhaps TRBD1 (6 bases). The V gene lost 5 bases and the J gene lost 3 bases, with 11 bases spanning the gap. This CDR3 comprises 13 residues. In germline, CDR1 is SGHTA, CDR2 FQGNSA. CDR3 DNA: TGTGCCAGCAGCCTCGGACAGTTCTACGAGCAGTACTTC. It translates to CASSLGQFYEQYF. Based on the CDR3 plus reference TRBV7-2 and TRBJ2-7, the full variable domain is GAGVSQSPSNKVTEKGKDVELRCDPISGHTALYWYRQSLGQGLEFLIYFQGNSAPDKSGLPSDRFSAERTGGSVSTLTIQRTQQEDSAVYLCASSLGQFYEQYFGPGTRLTVT.

The V gene is TRBV2, the J gene TRBJ2-5; 8 bases align to TRBD1. The germline gives CDR1 SNHLY, CDR2 FYNNEI. Trimming at V came to 6 bases and at J to 4 bases, leaving 1 base not matched to a gene. The CDR3 spans 12 residues. The CDR3 loop reads CASRGQGETQYF. The CDR3 DNA sequence: TGTGCCAGCAGAGGACAGGGAGAGACCCAGTACTTC.

The chain combines TRBV29-1 with TRBJ2-2, with 13 bases identical to TRBD2. J gave up 6 bases and V 6 bases, and 7 bases lay outside the gene matches. The CDR3 is 15 amino acids. Looked up from germline, CDR1 is SQVTM and CDR2 is ANQGSEA. CDR3 in amino acids: CSVSILAGGAGELFF. DNA for the CDR3: TGCAGCGTCTCCATACTAGCGGGAGGGGCCGGGGAGCTGTTTTTT.

The chain has TRBV5-1 and TRBJ1-1; D unclear. This CDR3 is built from 15 residues. The germline gives CDR1 SGHRS, CDR2 YFSETQ. The ends were cut back, 1 base at V and 1 base at J, with 11 bases in the middle. For the CDR3, the DNA is TGCGCCAGCAGCTTGACGGGATATGGGAACACTGAAGCTTTCTTT. Protein: CASSLTGYGNTEAFF.

The chain employs TRBV27 and TRBJ1-2; 7 bases are a match to TRBD1. Germline assignment: CDR1 MNHEY and CDR2 SMNVEV (reference sequence). This CDR3 is built from 15 residues. Trimming removed 4 bases from V and 6 bases from J; junction bases left unmatched: 11. Here the CDR3 reads CASSSPGQWDHGYTF. The CDR3 region has the DNA TGTGCCAGCAGTTCCCCGGGACAGTGGGATCATGGCTACACCTTC.

This clone occurred once. The genes are TRBV18 and TRBJ1-2; the match to TRBD1 covers 8 bases. V gave up 3 bases and J gave up 6 bases; unmatched junction bases: 9. This CDR3 comprises 15 residues. Germline lookup yields CDR1 KGHSH and CDR2 LQKENI. CDR3 residues: CASSPITGGENGYTF. The DNA of the CDR3 is TGTGCCAGCTCACCCATTACAGGGGGAGAGAATGGCTACACCTTC.

The V and J genes are TRBV18 and TRBJ2-2, with D hard to call. V gave up 1 base and J gave up 2 bases, with 5 bases separating them. Germline V gene lookup returns CDR1 KGHSH and CDR2 LQKENI. The CDR3 covers 14 residues. The CDR3 coding sequence is TGTGCCAGCTCACCACGGAGCAACACCGGGGAGCTGTTTTTT. The encoded protein is CASSPRSNTGELFF.

V is TRBV3-1 (or the pseudogene TRBV3-2) and J is TRBJ2-1, with 11 bases that match TRBD2. Per germline, CDR1 LGHDT and CDR2 YNNKEL (reference sequence). The V and J ends lost 0 bases and 3 bases, in that order; junction bases with no gene match: 4. The CDR3 contains 17 residues. CDR3 nucleotide sequence: TGTGCCAGCAGCCAAGAGAGGGGACTAGCGGACTACAATGAGCAGTTCTTC. Its protein product is CASSQERGLADYNEQFF.

The rearrangement links TRBV5-6 to TRBJ1-6; 7 bases fit TRBD1. In germline, CDR1 is SGHDT, CDR2 YYEEEE. The CDR3 consists of 16 residues. V was pared by 0 bases and J by 0 bases, with 0 bases of the junction left unmatched. The chain's CDR3 is CASSLDRGSYNSPLHF. The CDR3 nucleotides are TGTGCCAGCAGCTTGGACAGGGGCTCCTATAATTCACCCCTCCACTTT.

This clone came up once. As DNA, the CDR3 is TGTGCCAGCAGCGGGGCCGGGAGGGCCCTTATCGAGCAGTACTTC. Protein sequence: CASSGAGRALIEQYF. The V call is TRBV7-9, the J call TRBJ2-7; 8 bases align to TRBD2. CDR3 length: 15 residues. Germline V gene data show CDR1 as SEHNR and CDR2 as FQNEAQ (reference sequence). Unmatched junction bases numbered 12, after V lost 5 bases and J lost 6 bases.

The J gene is TRBJ1-3, the V gene TRBV4-1, with TRBD1 matching over 7 bases. Germline loops: CDR1 MGHRA, CDR2 YSYEKL. With V trimmed by 4 bases and J by 1 base, 7 bases remained unmatched. The CDR3 spans 16 residues. The CDR3 nucleotides read TGCGCCAGCAGCCGAGGGGAGACAGGGTCTGGAAACACCATATATTTT. Amino acid sequence: CASSRGETGSGNTIYF.

The CDR3 is CASSLGGLAGETQYF. The CDR3, as DNA: TGCGCCAGCAGCTTGGGGGGACTAGCTGGGGAGACCCAGTACTTC. The rearrangement joins TRBV5-1 to TRBJ2-5; 9 nucleotides line up with TRBD2. Germline V lookup: CDR1 SGHRS, CDR2 YFSETQ. V was pared by 0 bases and J by 5 bases, with 5 bases of the junction left unmatched. The CDR3 spans 15 residues.